This T cell receptor (beta chain) was found in a study of human T cells and chemical hapten exposure. Study overall: Across the whole study, which lasted approximately 23 weeks, patients were given diphenylcyclopropenone on the scalp once a week. The cohort included alopecia areata under or over 50% scalp, totalis and universalis.

Study-level findings and limits: With regard to DPC sensitization, TCRs above 1 in 1000 frequency did not change. PT1 expanded TCR counts and patch test score correlated positively.

Germline CDR1 is LGHNA and CDR2 is YNFKEQ. CDR3 size: 17 residues. The V end lost 0 bases, the J end lost 9 bases, and 18 bases lay between the germline ends. As for this clonotype: Antigen: not known.

MiXCR, applied by TCRdb to the RACE reads, yields one record per CDR3 protein. The top ten hold around 8.8% of the sample, which has a few hundred thousand distinct CDR3 sequences, about 5.4% seen once. Time point noted: pre-sensitization, week 0. The treatment is: therapeutic diphenylcyclopropenone sensitization with weekly scalp DPC. The gene calls are TRBV4-2 and TRBJ1-6; D is uncertain. This receptor was taken from a woman aged 18-29 years with alopecia areata. Some clones in this sample may be carry-over from other donors' samples. Source: whole blood, taken in connection with sensitization to the hapten diphenylcyclopropenone (DPC). The CDR3 spells CASSQDLRYSSGSPLHF. The CDR3 nucleotides read TGTGCCAGCAGCCAAGATTTAAGATACAGTTCGGGTTCACCCCTCCACTTT.